This TCR beta chain comes out of a study of cytomegalovirus exposure and HLA in healthy donors. General study findings and limits: Of the V segments, some could not be distinguished, including TRBV6-2 and TRBV6-3, and were excluded. An analysis that was carried out later associated 15,000 to 20,000 TCR beta sequences with HLA alleles at 0.05 false discovery rate.

Vbeta (60) and Jbeta (13) primers were used in the PCR. The assay was immunoSEQ multiplex PCR, and TCRdb's table has in-frame clones only and misses some. The sample has around 150,000 clones, around 82% seen once. About this clone: As yet, its antigen is unknown.

CDR3 size: 16 residues. With 7 bases clipped from V and 2 bases from J, the junction kept 11 bases outside the gene matches. From germline, CDR1 is WSHSY and CDR2 SAAADI. The TCR comes from a man aged 50-60 years in good health and CMV-seronegative. This chain uses TRBV10-2 with TRBJ2-7, with 10 bases aligning to TRBD2. Sequenced: PBMCs. The CDR3 bases are TGCGCCAGCAACCCCAAGACTAGCGGGTTTGCCTACGAGCAGTACTTC. Translating gives CASNPKTSGFAYEQYF.